One sample yielded the 32 T cell receptor beta chains listed below, sequenced in a study of T cells in Graves' hyperthyroidism and ophthalmopathy. Using RNA transcripts as the source, TCR beta CDR3 regions were amplified. HTBI primers were employed in a first-round RT-PCR of the TCR CDR3. TCRdb itself ran the multiplex PCR reads through MiXCR, one entry per CDR3 protein. The sample contains a few hundred thousand distinct CDR3 sequences, approximately 14% of which appear only once. The specimen sequenced was blood. The receptors originated from a woman aged 18-30 years with Graves' hyperthyroidism that later progressed to Graves' ophthalmopathy.

This clonotype was observed many times. V and J are TRBV28 and TRBJ1-1; the D gene is possibly TRBD1 (5 bases). The CDR3 is 13 amino acids. V lost 4 bases and J lost 12, with 18 bases in between. Germline CDR1 reads MDHEN; CDR2 reads SYDVKM. CDR3 DNA sequence: TGTGCCAGCAGTTCCCGGGGCGCACAGGTACCTTTCTTT. Its translation: CASSSRGAQVPFF.

V is TRBV7-9 and J is TRBJ2-5, with D possibly being TRBD2 (6 bases). CDR1 SEHNR and CDR2 FQNEAQ come from the germline V gene (reference sequence). This CDR3 comprises 14 residues. V dropped 2 bases and J dropped 3 bases, with 10 bases sitting between them. The CDR3 here is CASSLTGGEETQYF. The CDR3 region has the DNA TGTGCCAGCAGCTTAACCGGGGGTGAAGAGACCCAGTACTTC.

A note on this clonotype: The conserved closing phenylalanine or tryptophan is absent in this CDR3, likely reflecting a read error. The J gene is TRBJ2-7, the V gene TRBV27; 8 positions match TRBD1. This CDR3 is 15 amino acids long. The junction had 6 bases not matched to a gene; V was cut back by 5 bases and J by 0 bases. Germline loops: CDR1 MNHEY, CDR2 SMNVEV (reference sequence). DNA for the CDR3: TGTGCCAGCAGTCCCGGACAGGGAAGCTCCTACGAGCAGTACTTA. This gives the protein CASSPGQGSSYEQYL.

The chain carries TRBV7-2 and TRBJ2-2; TRBD2 agrees at 11 bases. This CDR3 contains 16 residues. J gave up 5 bases and V 5 bases, and 7 bases lay outside the gene matches. Germline CDR1 SGHTA, CDR2 FQGNSA. The CDR3 region is CASSPVAGGTTGELFF. CDR3 nucleotides: TGTGCCAGCAGCCCAGTAGCGGGAGGGACTACCGGGGAGCTGTTTTTT.

V and J are TRBV5-1 and TRBJ2-1; TRBD2 aligns across 7 bases. Germline V gene sequence: CDR1 SGHRS, CDR2 YFSETQ. The V segment lost 5 bases and the J segment 3 bases; nucleotides outside the gene matches: 5. CDR3 size: 14 residues. Written as DNA, the CDR3 is TGCGCCAGCAGAGAAAGCGGGATCTACAATGAGCAGTTCTTC. Its protein is CASRESGIYNEQFF.

The chain links TRBV25-1 to TRBJ1-3; 8 bases match TRBD1. Germline V CDR1 and CDR2: MGHDK, SYGVNS. V trimming: 5 bases; J trimming: 2 bases; junction bases outside the gene matches: 11. CDR3 length equals 17 residues. The CDR3 here is CASSHSQGAVTGNTIYF. In DNA form, the CDR3 reads TGTGCCAGCAGTCACTCCCAGGGGGCGGTAACTGGAAACACCATATATTTT.

The chain combines TRBV6-2 or TRBV6-3 with TRBJ2-1, with D possibly being TRBD2 (5 bases). This CDR3 region has 14 residues. Per germline, CDR1 MNHEY and CDR2 SVGEGT. V was trimmed by 6 bases and J by 3 bases, leaving 12 bases between them. This CDR3 reads CASSFGIHYNEQFF. CDR3 DNA sequence: TGTGCCAGCAGCTTCGGGATTCACTACAATGAGCAGTTCTTC.

This clonotype came up a few times. This chain joins TRBV10-3 and TRBJ2-2; D ambiguous. With 1 base removed from V and 6 bases from J, the gap between germline ends came to 9 bases. The CDR3 contains 14 residues. From germline, CDR1 is ENHRY and CDR2 SYGVKD. CDR3 sequence reads: CAISELQEPGELFF. The DNA of the CDR3 is TGTGCCATCAGTGAGTTGCAGGAACCCGGGGAGCTGTTTTTT.

V is TRBV18 and J is TRBJ1-2; D is perhaps TRBD1 (5 bases). The V gene lost 6 bases and the J gene lost 3 bases, with 14 bases spanning the gap. The CDR3 runs to 14 residues. The germline V gene encodes CDR1 KGHSH and CDR2 LQKENI. The CDR3 DNA follows: TGTGCCAGCTCCCGATCCTTCAGGGACTATGGCTACACCTTC. The encoded protein is CASSRSFRDYGYTF.

The chain couples TRBV7-9 to TRBJ2-3, with TRBD2 identical over 7 bases. The CDR3 is 15 residues long. Losses at the gene ends were 0 bases for V and 3 bases for J; bases not matched to a gene: 3. In germline, CDR1 is SEHNR, CDR2 FQNEAQ (reference sequence). The CDR3 protein is CASSLAAGVTDTQYF. The CDR3 DNA follows: TGTGCCAGCAGCTTAGCTGCGGGAGTTACAGATACGCAGTATTTT. Based on the CDR3 plus reference TRBV7-9 and TRBJ2-3, the full variable domain is DTGVSQNPRHKITKRGQNVTFRCDPISEHNRLYWYRQTLGQGPEFLTYFQNEAQLEKSRLLSDRFSAERPKGSFSTLEIQRTEQGDSAMYLCASSLAAGVTDTQYFGPGTRLTVL.

Only a few counts were recorded for this clonotype. The chain recombines TRBV6-1 with TRBJ2-1; 7 bases align to TRBD2. From germline, CDR1 is MNHNS and CDR2 SASEGT. J gave up 2 bases and V 2 bases, and 3 bases lay outside the gene matches. The CDR3 totals 15 residues. The chain's CDR3 is CASSEMAGAYNEQFF. In DNA, the CDR3 is TGTGCCAGCAGTGAAATGGCGGGAGCCTACAATGAGCAGTTCTTC.

This clonotype was observed many times. The rearrangement links TRBV12-3 or TRBV12-4 to TRBJ2-7; TRBD2 might be the D (5 bases). Trimming stripped 1 base from V and 6 bases from J, with 7 bases between. The CDR3 covers 12 residues. The CDR3 loop reads CASSLGLSEQYF. The DNA for the CDR3 is TGTGCCAGCAGTTTAGGACTAAGCGAGCAGTACTTC.

This clonotype was seen only a few times. This may stem from a read error, because a much larger clone lies one nucleotide away. The chain carries TRBV5-1 and TRBJ1-1; no clear D gene. V shed 1 base and J shed 9 bases, with 16 bases lying between them. The CDR3 has 14 residues. Germline V gene data show CDR1 as SGHRS and CDR2 as YFSETQ. CDR3 nucleotides: TGCGCCAGCAGCTTGAGGGTCAGCGGCGATAAAGCTTTCTTT. It yields the protein CASSLRVSGDKAFF.

The sample holds many counts of this clonotype. J is TRBJ2-1 and V is TRBV7-8; D is ambiguous. Looked up from germline, CDR1 is SGHVS and CDR2 is FQNEAQ. The V and J ends lost 0 bases and 9 bases respectively, with 9 bases between them. The CDR3 length is 13 residues. CDR3 amino acids: CASSLALSAEQFF. Written as DNA, the CDR3 is TGTGCCAGCAGCTTAGCGCTGAGCGCTGAGCAGTTCTTC.

This clonotype was seen ten or more times. V and J are TRBV20-1 and TRBJ1-5; unclear D gene. Between the trimmed V and J ends, which lost 5 bases and 0 bases, there was a span of 11 bases. The length of the CDR3 is 14 residues. CDR1 and CDR2 from the germline V gene are DFQATT and SNEGSKA (reference sequence). CDR3 bases: TGCAGTGCTTCCAGAGGGCCTAGCAATCAGCCCCAGCATTTT. Translation: CSASRGPSNQPQHF.

There are a few counts of this clonotype. The chain is built from TRBV5-6 and TRBJ1-2, with a weak D call TRBD1 (6 bases). The ends were cut back, 6 bases at V and 4 bases at J, with 16 bases in the middle. Germline V gene lookup returns CDR1 SGHDT and CDR2 YYEEEE. The CDR3 loop spans 14 amino acids. This chain's CDR3 is CASTKHRVIYGYTF. The CDR3 region has the DNA TGTGCCAGCACCAAACACAGGGTTATCTATGGCTACACCTTC.

The V gene is TRBV18, the J gene TRBJ1-5, with 12 bases matching TRBD1. Germline lookup yields CDR1 KGHSH and CDR2 LQKENI. This CDR3 contains 16 residues. With V trimmed by 6 bases and J by 10 bases, 13 bases remained unmatched. The CDR3 DNA reads as TGTGCCAGCTCCCCGGGACAGGGGGCGTTTGGTCACCCCCAGCATTTT. Translating it yields CASSPGQGAFGHPQHF. The complete variable domain, with remaining parts taken from reference TRBV18 and TRBJ1-5, reads NAGVMQNPRHLVRRRGQEARLRCSPMKGHSHVYWYRQLPEEGLKFMVYLQKENIIDESGMPKERFSAEFPKEGPSILRIQQVVRGDSAAYFCASSPGQGAFGHPQHFGDGTRLSIL.

Comments on this clonotype: The CDR3 ends on some other residue instead of the conserved phenylalanine or tryptophan, so this is likely a read error. The chain uses TRBV12-5 and TRBJ2-2; D is unclear. Germline lookup yields CDR1 LGHNT and CDR2 FRNRAP. This CDR3 comprises 15 residues. Trimming cost V 6 bases and J 4 bases, with 15 bases left between them. Here the CDR3 reads CASGPTGPRTGELFS. In DNA, the CDR3 is TGTGCTAGTGGCCCGACTGGACCTCGCACCGGGGAGCTGTTTTCT.

This clonotype was observed many times. The chain has TRBV27 and TRBJ2-1, with TRBD1 as a possible D gene (6 bases). V gave up 5 bases and J gave up 3 bases, with 11 bases separating them. Per the germline V gene, CDR1 is MNHEY and CDR2 is SMNVEV (reference sequence). The CDR3 length is 14 residues. CDR3 protein: CASSLTGNYNEQFF. In nucleotides, the CDR3 is TGTGCCAGCAGTCTTACAGGGAACTACAATGAGCAGTTCTTC.

V gene TRBV20-1 combines with J gene TRBJ2-6; the match to TRBD2 covers 8 bases. Germline CDR1 is DFQATT and CDR2 is SNEGSKA (reference sequence). The V and J ends lost 0 bases and 1 base, in that order; junction bases with no gene match: 8. The CDR3 totals 18 residues. CDR3 sequence (DNA): TGCAGTGCTAGAGATCTATCGGGCGGGGGGTCTGGGGCCAACGTCCTGACTTTC. Translating it yields CSARDLSGGGSGANVLTF.

This clonotype appeared many times. J is TRBJ1-5 and V is TRBV12-3 or TRBV12-4; D might be TRBD1 (6 bases). The CDR3 runs 14 residues. V shed 5 bases and J shed 3 bases, with 11 bases lying between them. Written as DNA, the CDR3 is TGTGCCAGCAGTCCGACAGGCACCAATCAGCCCCAGCATTTT. Translated, it gives CASSPTGTNQPQHF.

The chain uses TRBV19 and TRBJ2-3; 7 bases match TRBD2. After removal of 5 bases from V and 0 bases from J, the junction contained 11 bases not matched to a gene. The germline CDR1 and CDR2 sequences are LNHDA and SQIVND (reference sequence). The CDR3 loop spans 17 amino acids. CDR3 DNA sequence: TGTGCCAGTAGTGACTCCTTCCGAGCGGGGAGCACAGATACGCAGTATTTT. Amino acid sequence: CASSDSFRAGSTDTQYF.

This clonotype was observed a few times. The chain is built from TRBV14 and TRBJ2-1; D perhaps matches TRBD2 (7 bases). Germline CDR1 is SGHDN and CDR2 is FVKESK. V was shortened by 6 bases and J by 3 bases, with 18 bases between the two germline ends. The CDR3 runs 16 residues. As DNA, the CDR3 is TGTGCCAGCAGGAATTCTACGGGGGGCTTCTACAATGAGCAGTTCTTC. The encoded protein is CASRNSTGGFYNEQFF.

This clonotype was detected many times. The CDR3 loop reads CSAVTEPTYNEQFF. CDR3 coding DNA: TGCAGTGCCGTGACAGAACCCACCTACAATGAGCAGTTCTTC. The chain combines TRBV20-1 with TRBJ2-1, with D perhaps matching TRBD1 (5 bases). V lost 6 bases to trimming and J lost 2 bases, with 14 bases between them. The germline V gene has CDR1 DFQATT and CDR2 SNEGSKA (reference sequence). The CDR3 extends over 14 amino acids.

This clonotype was seen ten or more times. The chain employs TRBV5-8 and TRBJ2-1; D is possibly TRBD2 (6 bases). The CDR3 consists of 16 residues. Germline V lookup: CDR1 SGHTS, CDR2 YDEGEE. The ends were cut back, 3 bases at V and 0 bases at J, with 13 bases in the middle. The CDR3 DNA sequence: TGTGCCAGCAGCTCGTTAGCGGTCAGCTCCTACAATGAGCAGTTCTTC. It translates to CASSSLAVSSYNEQFF. Full variable domain (outside the CDR3, taken from reference TRBV5-8 and TRBJ2-1): EAGVTQSPTHLIKTRGQQATLRCSPISGHTSVYWYQQALGLGLQFLLWYDEGEERNRGNFPPRFSGRQFPNYSSELNVNALELEDSALYLCASSSLAVSSYNEQFFGPGTRLTVL.

This clonotype was observed many times. The chain carries TRBV7-6 and TRBJ2-5; perhaps TRBD2 as D (6 bases). Germline lookup yields CDR1 SGHVS and CDR2 FNYEAQ. The CDR3 runs to 14 residues. V was clipped by 2 bases and J by 5 bases, with 12 bases between them. The DNA of the CDR3 is TGTGCCAGCAGCTTAAAGGCGGGATCGGAGACCCAGTACTTC. Encoded protein: CASSLKAGSETQYF.

This clonotype showed up many times. The J gene is TRBJ2-1, the V gene TRBV2; D is uncertain. V was pared by 3 bases and J by 9 bases, with 6 bases between. The CDR3 consists of 11 residues. Germline CDR1 and CDR2: SNHLY and FYNNEI. CDR3 nucleotide sequence: TGTGCCAGCAGTGATAGGAGTGAGCAGTTCTTC. This codes for CASSDRSEQFF.

This clonotype was seen repeatedly, ten times or more. The V gene is TRBV28, the J gene TRBJ1-2, with unresolved D. The V gene's germline CDR1 is MDHEN and CDR2 SYDVKM. With 6 bases removed from V and 9 bases from J, the gap between germline ends came to 23 bases. CDR3 size: 15 residues. CDR3 loop: CASSRERETYIRYTF. CDR3 nucleotides: TGTGCCAGCAGCCGCGAACGGGAGACCTATATCCGCTACACCTTC.

This clonotype appeared many times. This sequence joins TRBV3-1 and TRBJ1-3; D gene uncertain. CDR1 and CDR2 (germline): LGHDT, YNNKEL (reference sequence). This CDR3 is built from 16 residues. V dropped 5 bases and J dropped 0 bases, with 14 bases sitting between them. The CDR3 coding sequence is TGTGCCAGCAGCATCGAACTCAACCTCTCTGGAAACACCATATATTTT. Its protein is CASSIELNLSGNTIYF.

This clonotype was detected many times. This rearrangement joins TRBV28 to TRBJ2-2; TRBD2 matches at 10 bases. The CDR3 totals 17 residues. Germline CDR1 is MDHEN and CDR2 is SYDVKM. The trim removed 2 bases at V and 0 bases at J, leaving 3 bases unmatched. CDR3 coding DNA: TGTGCCAGCAGTTTAGGCGGGACTAGCGCGAACACCGGGGAGCTGTTTTTT. It encodes CASSLGGTSANTGELFF.

This clonotype was observed many times. The rearrangement joins TRBV30 to TRBJ1-1, with 7 nucleotides matching TRBD1. Germline CDR1 is GTSNPN and CDR2 is SVGIG (reference sequence). CDR3 length equals 16 residues. V lost 7 bases to trimming and J lost 0 bases; unmatched junction nucleotides: 14. CDR3 in amino acids: CAFTGVPPLMNTEAFF. The CDR3 nucleotides read TGTGCCTTCACAGGGGTTCCACCCCTAATGAACACTGAAGCTTTCTTT.

This clonotype was picked up a small number of times. The chain employs TRBV7-9 and TRBJ1-2, with TRBD1 as a possible D gene (5 bases). The CDR3 is 13 amino acids. Germline loops: CDR1 SEHNR, CDR2 FQNEAQ (reference sequence). Deletions cut 5 bases from V and 6 bases from J, with 13 bases between. This chain's CDR3 is CASSLRVQDGYTF. DNA for the CDR3: TGTGCCAGCAGCCTCCGAGTACAGGATGGCTACACCTTC.